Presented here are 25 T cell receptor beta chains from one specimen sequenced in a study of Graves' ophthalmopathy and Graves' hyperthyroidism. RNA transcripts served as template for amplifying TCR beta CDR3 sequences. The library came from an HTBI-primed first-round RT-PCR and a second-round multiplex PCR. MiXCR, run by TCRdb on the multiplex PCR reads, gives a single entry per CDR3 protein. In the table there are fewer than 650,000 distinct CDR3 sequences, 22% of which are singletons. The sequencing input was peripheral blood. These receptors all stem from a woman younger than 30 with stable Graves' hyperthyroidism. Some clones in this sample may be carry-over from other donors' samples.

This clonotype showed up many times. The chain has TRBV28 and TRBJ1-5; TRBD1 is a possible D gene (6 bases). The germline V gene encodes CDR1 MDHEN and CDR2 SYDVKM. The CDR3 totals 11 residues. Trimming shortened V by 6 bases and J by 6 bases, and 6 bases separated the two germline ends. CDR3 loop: CASSRGQPQHF. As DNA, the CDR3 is TGTGCCAGCAGCAGGGGTCAGCCCCAGCATTTT. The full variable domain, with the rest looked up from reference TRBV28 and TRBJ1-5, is DVKVTQSSRYLVKRTGEKVFLECVQDMDHENMFWYRQDPGLGLRLIYFSYDVKMKEKGDIPEGYSVSREKKERFSLILESASTNQTSMYLCASSRGQPQHFGDGTRLSIL.

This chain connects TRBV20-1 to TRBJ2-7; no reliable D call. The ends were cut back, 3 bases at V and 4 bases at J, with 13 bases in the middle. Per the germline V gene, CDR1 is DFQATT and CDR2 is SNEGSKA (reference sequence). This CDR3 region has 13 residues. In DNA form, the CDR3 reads TGCAGTGCTAGGTCCCCCGGCAGGTACGAGCAGTACTTC. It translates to CSARSPGRYEQYF.

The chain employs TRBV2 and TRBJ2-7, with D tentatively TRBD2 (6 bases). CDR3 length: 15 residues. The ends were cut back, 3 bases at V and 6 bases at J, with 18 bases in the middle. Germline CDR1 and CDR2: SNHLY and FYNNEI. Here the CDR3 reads CASSDLSGTFFEQYF. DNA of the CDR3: TGTGCCAGCAGTGATCTTAGCGGAACCTTCTTCGAGCAGTACTTC.

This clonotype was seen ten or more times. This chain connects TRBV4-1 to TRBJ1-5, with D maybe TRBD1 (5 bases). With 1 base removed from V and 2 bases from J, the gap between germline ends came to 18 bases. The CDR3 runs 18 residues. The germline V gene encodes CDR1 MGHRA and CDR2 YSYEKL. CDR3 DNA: TGCGCCAGCAGCCAAGGCCCTCAACTGGGGGGTGGCAATCAGCCCCAGCATTTT. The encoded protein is CASSQGPQLGGGNQPQHF.

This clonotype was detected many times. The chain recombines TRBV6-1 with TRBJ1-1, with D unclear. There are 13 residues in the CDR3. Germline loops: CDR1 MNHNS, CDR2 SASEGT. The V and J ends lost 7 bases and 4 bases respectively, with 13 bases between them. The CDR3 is CASKQRVGTEAFF. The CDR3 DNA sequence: TGTGCCAGCAAACAGCGGGTCGGCACTGAAGCTTTCTTT.

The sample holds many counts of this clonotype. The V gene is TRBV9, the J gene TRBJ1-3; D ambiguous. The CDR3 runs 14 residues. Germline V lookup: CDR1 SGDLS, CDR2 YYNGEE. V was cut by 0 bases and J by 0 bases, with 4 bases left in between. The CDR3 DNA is TGTGCCAGCAGCGTAGGGAGCTCTGGAAACACCATATATTTT. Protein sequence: CASSVGSSGNTIYF. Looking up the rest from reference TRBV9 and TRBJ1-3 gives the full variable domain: DSGVTQTPKHLITATGQRVTLRCSPRSGDLSVYWYQQSLDQGLQFLIQYYNGEERAKGNILERFSAQQFPDLHSELNLSSLELGDSALYFCASSVGSSGNTIYFGEGSWLTVV.

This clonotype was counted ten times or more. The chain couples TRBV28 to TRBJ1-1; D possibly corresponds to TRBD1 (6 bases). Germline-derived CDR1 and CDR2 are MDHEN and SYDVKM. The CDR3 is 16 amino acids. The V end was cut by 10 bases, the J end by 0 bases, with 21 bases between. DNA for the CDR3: TGTGCCACTCGGGGGGGGCGTCTAATTCTGAACACTGAAGCTTTCTTT. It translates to CATRGGRLILNTEAFF. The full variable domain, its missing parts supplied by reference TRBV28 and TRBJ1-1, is DVKVTQSSRYLVKRTGEKVFLECVQDMDHENMFWYRQDPGLGLRLIYFSYDVKMKEKGDIPEGYSVSREKKERFSLILESASTNQTSMYLCATRGGRLILNTEAFFGQGTRLTVV.

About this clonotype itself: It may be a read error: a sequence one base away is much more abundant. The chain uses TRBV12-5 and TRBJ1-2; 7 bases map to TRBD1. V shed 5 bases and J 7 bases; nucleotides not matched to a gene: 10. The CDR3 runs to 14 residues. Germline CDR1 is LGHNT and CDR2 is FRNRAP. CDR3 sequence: CASGDATGVSGYTF. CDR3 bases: TGTGCTAGTGGTGATGCCACAGGGGTTAGTGGCTACACCTTC.

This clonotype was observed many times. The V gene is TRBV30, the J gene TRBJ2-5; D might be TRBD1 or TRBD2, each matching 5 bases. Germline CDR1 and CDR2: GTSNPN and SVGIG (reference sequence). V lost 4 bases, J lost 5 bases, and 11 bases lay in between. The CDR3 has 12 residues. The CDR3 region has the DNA TGTGCCTGGATGGCAGGGACGGAGACCCAGTACTTC. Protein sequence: CAWMAGTETQYF.

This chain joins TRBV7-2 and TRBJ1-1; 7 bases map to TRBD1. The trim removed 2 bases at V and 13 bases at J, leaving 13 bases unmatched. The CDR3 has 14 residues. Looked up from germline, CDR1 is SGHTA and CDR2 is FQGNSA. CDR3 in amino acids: CASSLLSRDSGYFF. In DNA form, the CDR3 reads TGTGCCAGCAGCTTACTTTCAAGGGACAGCGGTTATTTCTTT.

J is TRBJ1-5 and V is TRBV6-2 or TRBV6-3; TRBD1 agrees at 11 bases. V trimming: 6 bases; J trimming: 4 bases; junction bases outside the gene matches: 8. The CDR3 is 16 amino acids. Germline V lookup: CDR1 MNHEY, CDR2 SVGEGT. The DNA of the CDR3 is TGTGCCAGCAGAGCGGGGACAGGGGGAAATAATCAGCCCCAGCATTTT. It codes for CASRAGTGGNNQPQHF.

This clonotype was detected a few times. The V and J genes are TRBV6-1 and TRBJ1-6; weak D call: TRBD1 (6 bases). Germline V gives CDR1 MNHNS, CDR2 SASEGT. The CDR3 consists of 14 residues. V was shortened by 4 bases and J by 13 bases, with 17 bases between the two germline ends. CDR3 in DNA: TGTGCCAGCAGTGGAATACAGGGAGTGGGGCCCCTCCACTTT. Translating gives CASSGIQGVGPLHF.

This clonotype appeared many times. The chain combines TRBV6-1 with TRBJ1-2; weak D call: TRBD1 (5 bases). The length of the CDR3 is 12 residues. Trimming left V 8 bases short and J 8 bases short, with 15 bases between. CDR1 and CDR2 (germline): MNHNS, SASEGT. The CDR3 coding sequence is TGTGCCAGCGAGGAGGCAGGGAAAGGCTACACCTTC. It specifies CASEEAGKGYTF.

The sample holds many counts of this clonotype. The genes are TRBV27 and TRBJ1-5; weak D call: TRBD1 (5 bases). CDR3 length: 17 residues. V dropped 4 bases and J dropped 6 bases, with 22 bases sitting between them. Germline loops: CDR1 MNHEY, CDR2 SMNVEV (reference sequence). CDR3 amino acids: CASSSTGDCRWVQPQHF. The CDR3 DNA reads TGTGCCAGCAGTTCGACTGGGGACTGCCGATGGGTTCAGCCCCAGCATTTT.

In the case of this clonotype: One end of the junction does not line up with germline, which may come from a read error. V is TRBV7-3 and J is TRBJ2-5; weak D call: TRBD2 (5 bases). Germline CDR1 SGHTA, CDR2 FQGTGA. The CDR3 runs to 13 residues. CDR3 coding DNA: TGTGCCAGCAGCTTATCAGTGGGAGAGACCCAGGACTTC. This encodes CASSLSVGETQDF.

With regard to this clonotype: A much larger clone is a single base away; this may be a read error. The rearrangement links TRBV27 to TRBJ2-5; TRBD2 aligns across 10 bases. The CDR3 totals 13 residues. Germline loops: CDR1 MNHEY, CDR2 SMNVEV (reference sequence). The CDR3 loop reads CASRAGGVETKYF. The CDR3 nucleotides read TGTGCCAGCAGAGCGGGAGGGGTAGAGACCAAGTACTTC.

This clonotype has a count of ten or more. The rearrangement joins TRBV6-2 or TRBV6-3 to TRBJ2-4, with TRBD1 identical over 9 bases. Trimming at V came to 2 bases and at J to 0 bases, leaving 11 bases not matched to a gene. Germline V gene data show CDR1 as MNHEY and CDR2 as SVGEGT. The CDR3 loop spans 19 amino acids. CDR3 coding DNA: TGTGCCAGCAGTTACGAGGGACCACAGGGGGCCTTAGCCAAAAACATTCAGTACTTC. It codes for CASSYEGPQGALAKNIQYF.

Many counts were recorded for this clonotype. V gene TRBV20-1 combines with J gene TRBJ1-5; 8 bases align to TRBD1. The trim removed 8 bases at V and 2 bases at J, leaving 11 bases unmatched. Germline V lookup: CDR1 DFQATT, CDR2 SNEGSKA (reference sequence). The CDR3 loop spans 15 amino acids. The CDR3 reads CSLGRGRMGNQPQHF. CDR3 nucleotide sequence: TGCAGTCTGGGCAGGGGGCGAATGGGCAATCAGCCCCAGCATTTT.

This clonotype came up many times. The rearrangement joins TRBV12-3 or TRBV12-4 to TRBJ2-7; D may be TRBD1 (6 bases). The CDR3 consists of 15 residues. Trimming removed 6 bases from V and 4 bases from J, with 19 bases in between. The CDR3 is CASSLRGTGPYEQYF. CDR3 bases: TGTGCCAGCAGCCTCCGGGGAACAGGGCCTTACGAGCAGTACTTC.

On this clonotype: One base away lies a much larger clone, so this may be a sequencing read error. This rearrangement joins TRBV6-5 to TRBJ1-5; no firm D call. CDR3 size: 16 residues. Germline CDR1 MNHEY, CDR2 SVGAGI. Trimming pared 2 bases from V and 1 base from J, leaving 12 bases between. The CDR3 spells CASSYHPRGSNQPQHF. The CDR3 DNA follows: TGTGCCAGCAGTTACCACCCACGGGGAAGCAATCAGCCCCAGCATTTT.

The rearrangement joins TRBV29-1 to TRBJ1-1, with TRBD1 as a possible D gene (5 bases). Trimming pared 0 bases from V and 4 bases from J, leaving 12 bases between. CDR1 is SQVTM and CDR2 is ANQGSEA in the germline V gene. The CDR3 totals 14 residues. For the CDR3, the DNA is TGCAGCGTTGAAGATTGGGGGGGGACCACTGAAGCTTTCTTT. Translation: CSVEDWGGTTEAFF.

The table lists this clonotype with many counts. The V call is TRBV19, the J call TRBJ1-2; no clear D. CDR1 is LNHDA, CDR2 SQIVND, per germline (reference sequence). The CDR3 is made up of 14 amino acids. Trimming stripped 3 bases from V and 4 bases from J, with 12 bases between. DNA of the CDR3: TGTGCCAGTAGTATGGAAAGGAACCTCTATGGCTACACCTTC. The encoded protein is CASSMERNLYGYTF. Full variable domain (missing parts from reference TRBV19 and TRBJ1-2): DGGITQSPKYLFRKEGQNVTLSCEQNLNHDAMYWYRQDPGQGLRLIYYSQIVNDFQKGDIAEGYSVSREKKESFPLTVTSAQKNPTAFYLCASSMERNLYGYTFGSGTRLTVV.

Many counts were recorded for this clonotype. CDR3 in DNA: TGTGCCAGCGGGTTACAGGGGATAGCTGAAGCTTTCTTT. Translating gives CASGLQGIAEAFF. The rearrangement links TRBV27 to TRBJ1-1; 7 bases match TRBD1. CDR1 is MNHEY and CDR2 is SMNVEV in the germline V gene (reference sequence). The CDR3 is 13 amino acids. With V trimmed by 8 bases and J by 6 bases, 9 bases remained unmatched.

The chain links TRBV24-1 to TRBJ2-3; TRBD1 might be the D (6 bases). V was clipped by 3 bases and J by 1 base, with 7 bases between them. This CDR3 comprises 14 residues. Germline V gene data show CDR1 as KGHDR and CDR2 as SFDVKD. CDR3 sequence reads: CATSDRTGTDTQYF. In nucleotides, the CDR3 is TGTGCCACCAGTGATAGGACAGGCACAGATACGCAGTATTTT.

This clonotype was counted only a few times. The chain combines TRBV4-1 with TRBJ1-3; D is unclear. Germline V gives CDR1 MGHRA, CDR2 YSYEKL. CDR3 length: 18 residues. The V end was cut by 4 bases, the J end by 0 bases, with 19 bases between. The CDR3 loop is CASSPRRMWWGSGNTIYF. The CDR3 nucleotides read TGCGCCAGCAGCCCAAGGAGAATGTGGTGGGGCTCTGGAAACACCATATATTTT.